The sequence of this T cell receptor (beta chain) was determined in a study of T cells in Graves' hyperthyroidism and ophthalmopathy. Study outcomes and limitations: Patients with ophthalmopathy were separated from those with stable hyperthyroidism by a 13 V-J model.

Amplification targeted TCR beta CDR3 regions from RNA transcripts. First-round RT-PCR of the TCR CDR3 relied on the HTBI primer set. Each CDR3 protein is one row after TCRdb ran MiXCR on the multiplex PCR reads. The sample comprises about 560,000 distinct CDR3 sequences, approximately 15% of which are singletons, and around a sixth rests with the top ten. Germline CDR1 WSHSY, CDR2 SAAADI. There are 16 residues in the CDR3. With V trimmed by 2 bases and J by 4 bases, 7 bases remained unmatched. On this clonotype itself: Its antigen is unknown.

Thyroid ultrasound and orbital computed tomography, with clinical symptoms and serum thyroxine and TRAb, informed diagnoses. 9.5 to 10 ml fresh peripheral blood yielded the PBMCs. The sequenced material came from blood. The TCR was taken from a woman between 18 and 29 years old with Graves' hyperthyroidism. The chain is built from TRBV10-2 and TRBJ2-3; 9 bases are shared with TRBD1. The CDR3 spells CASSEPLTGGPDTQYF. CDR3 nucleotide sequence: TGCGCCAGCAGTGAGCCTCTGACAGGGGGGCCAGATACGCAGTATTTT.